These T cell receptor beta chains were read from a single sample in a study of T-cell reconstitution after alpha-beta-depleted transplantation in children. TCRdb called the PCR reads again in MiXCR, with one record for every CDR3 protein. The data hold 500,000 or so distinct CDR3 sequences, with approximately 29% observed a single time. Specimen: PBMCs from the stem cell graft donor, collected from the stem cell graft. The receptors come from a human donor who donated a stem cell graft to a child with aplastic anemia. Each CDR3 is given with its conserved first and last residue. The D gene is left open where the match is weak. Clone size is stated in some rows and not others, as once, few, many or a class when expanded.

CDR3nt | CDR3aa | v_gene | abundance | d_gene | j_gene
TGTGCCAGCAGCTTAGTTGATTGGACGGATAATGAAAAACTGTTTTTT | CASSLVDWTDNEKLFF | TRBV7-2 | . | . | TRBJ1-4
TGTGCCAGCAGCTTAGCGTTCGGGACAGGGGTGTATGGCTACACCTTC | CASSLAFGTGVYGYTF | TRBV7-9 | . | TRBD1 | TRBJ1-2
TGTGCCAGCAGCCAAAGTAGGGGACAGGGCCAGCCCCAGCATTTT | CASSQSRGQGQPQHF | TRBV11-2 | few | TRBD1 | TRBJ1-5
TGTGCCAGCAGCTTGGTACTTCAGGGCGGGGAGCTGTTTTTT | CASSLVLQGGELFF | TRBV7-2 | few | . | TRBJ2-2
TGTGCCAGCAGCGTAGGGGGTAGCGGGAGCTATGAGCAGTTCTTC | CASSVGGSGSYEQFF | TRBV9 | . | TRBD2 | TRBJ2-1
TGTGCCAGCAGCTTCGAGACAGGATCGAACACCGGGGAGCTGTTTTTT | CASSFETGSNTGELFF | TRBV11-3 | . | . | TRBJ2-2
TGTGCCAGCAGTCGACGGCTGGGCACCGGGGAGCTGTTTTTT | CASSRRLGTGELFF | TRBV6-1 | few | . | TRBJ2-2
TGTGCCAGCAGCACGGCGAACACTGAAGCTTTCTTT | CASSTANTEAFF | TRBV21-1 | . | . | TRBJ1-1
TGTGCCAGCAGCCCCACGCTACCGGGACAGCCGAACACTGAAGCTTTCTTT | CASSPTLPGQPNTEAFF | TRBV5-4 | . | TRBD1 | TRBJ1-1
TGCAGTGCTAGCCCTGAGGGCACAGATACGCAGTATTTT | CSASPEGTDTQYF | TRBV20-1 | few | . | TRBJ2-3
TGTGCCATCAGTGTTGAGGGCGCGACCCAGCATTTT | CAISVEGATQHF | TRBV10-3 | few | . | TRBJ1-5
TGTGCCAGCAGCTGGCAGAAGGGGAGCTCCTACGAGCAGTACTTC | CASSWQKGSSYEQYF | TRBV7-6 | . | . | TRBJ2-7
TGTGCCAGCAGCCCTACTAGCGGGAGAGGTGGCGGGGAGCTGTTTTTT | CASSPTSGRGGGELFF | TRBV12-3/TRBV12-4 | few | TRBD2 | TRBJ2-2
TGCAGCGTTGATGAGGGCTCAGTAGACCAGTACTTC | CSVDEGSVDQYF | TRBV29-1 | . | . | TRBJ2-5
TGTGCCAGCAGCCTGGGTCGATTTAGCTCCTACGAGCAGTACTTC | CASSLGRFSSYEQYF | TRBV7-2 | . | . | TRBJ2-7